Below are 23 T cell receptor beta chains sequenced from a single sample in a study of T-cell reconstitution after alpha-beta-depleted transplantation in children. This sample's TCRbeta library carried unique molecular identifier barcodes. TCRdb reanalysed the PCR reads using MiXCR and keeps one entry per CDR3 protein. The sample contains about 360,000 distinct CDR3 sequences, roughly 13% of which appear only once. The source material was PBMCs, sampled from the stem cell graft. These receptors were taken from a human donor who donated a stem cell graft to a child with Fanconi anemia.

This clonotype was observed a few times. The genes are TRBV12-3 or TRBV12-4 and TRBJ2-1, with TRBD1 matching 7 bases. Trimming took 5 bases from V and 0 from J; bases not matched to a gene: 4. The CDR3 loop spans 15 amino acids. The CDR3 nucleotides read TGTGCCAGCAGTCCCGGGACAGTCTCCTACAATGAGCAGTTCTTC. It translates to CASSPGTVSYNEQFF.

This chain joins TRBV25-1 and TRBJ2-3, with 7 bases matching TRBD1. The junction had 15 bases not matched to a gene; V was cut back by 5 bases and J by 4 bases. Germline CDR1 MGHDK, CDR2 SYGVNS. This CDR3 is built from 17 residues. The CDR3 DNA is TGTGCCAGCAGTCTCCCACGAGAAGGGGGCGACGCAGATACGCAGTATTTT. The encoded protein is CASSLPREGGDADTQYF.

The V gene is TRBV20-1, the J gene TRBJ2-1, with 8 bases aligning to TRBD2. Germline V gene lookup returns CDR1 DFQATT and CDR2 SNEGSKA (reference sequence). The CDR3 totals 14 residues. The junction had 7 bases not matched to a gene; V was cut back by 8 bases and J by 1 base. CDR3: CSSGGVGSYNEQFF. As DNA, the CDR3 is TGCAGTTCCGGGGGGGTGGGTTCCTACAATGAGCAGTTCTTC.

V gene TRBV6-1 combines with J gene TRBJ1-1; perhaps TRBD1 as D (5 bases). CDR1 MNHNS and CDR2 SASEGT come from the germline V gene. CDR3 length: 13 residues. CDR3 protein: CEVKGPMNTEAFF. The CDR3 bases are TGTGAGGTCAAGGGGCCCATGAACACTGAAGCTTTCTTT.

The chain has TRBV29-1 and TRBJ1-2, with 7 nucleotides matching TRBD1. The CDR3 sequence is 13 residues long. Germline lookup yields CDR1 SQVTM and CDR2 ANQGSEA. V gave up 7 bases and J gave up 2 bases; unmatched junction bases: 7. CDR3 DNA: TGCAGCGGTAGGACAGGCGAGAACTATGGCTACACCTTC. It encodes CSGRTGENYGYTF. The whole variable domain, remainder taken from reference TRBV29-1 and TRBJ1-2, is SAVISQKPSRDICQRGTSLTIQCQVDSQVTMMFWYRQQPGQSLTLIATANQGSEATYESGFVIDKFPISRPNLTFSTLTVSNMSPEDSSIYLCSGRTGENYGYTFGSGTRLTVV.

The table lists this clonotype with a few counts. The rearrangement uses TRBV7-9 and TRBJ1-6, with 8 bases that match TRBD1. Germline assignment: CDR1 SEHNR and CDR2 FQNEAQ (reference sequence). V gave up 1 base and J gave up 10 bases; unmatched junction bases: 3. CDR3 length: 14 residues. The CDR3 sequence: CASSLDRGRSPLHF. The CDR3 DNA is TGTGCCAGCAGCTTAGACAGGGGGAGGTCACCCCTCCACTTT.

The J gene is TRBJ2-1, the V gene TRBV27; D may be TRBD2 (6 bases). This CDR3 has 14 amino acids. The germline V gene has CDR1 MNHEY and CDR2 SMNVEV (reference sequence). Trimming took off 5 bases at V and 4 bases at J, with 12 bases between the two ends. This CDR3 reads CASSIAGPYNEQFF. The CDR3 DNA reads as TGTGCCAGCAGTATTGCGGGACCTTACAATGAGCAGTTCTTC.

This clonotype was recorded a few times. This chain uses TRBV29-1 with TRBJ2-1; D perhaps matches TRBD1 (6 bases). Germline loops: CDR1 SQVTM, CDR2 ANQGSEA. This CDR3 has 15 residues. The V gene lost 4 bases and the J gene lost 1 base, with 14 bases spanning the gap. The DNA of the CDR3 is TGCAGCGTTGTGGCAGGGGCGTCTTCCTACAATGAGCAGTTCTTC. Translating gives CSVVAGASSYNEQFF.

This clonotype was observed many times. The rearrangement uses TRBV2 and TRBJ2-2; tentatively, D is TRBD1 (6 bases). The CDR3 sequence is 15 residues long. From germline, CDR1 is SNHLY and CDR2 FYNNEI. Trimming took off 7 bases at V and 0 bases at J, with 12 bases between the two ends. CDR3 residues: CASTGQLANTGELFF. The CDR3 DNA reads TGTGCCAGCACCGGACAGCTCGCGAACACCGGGGAGCTGTTTTTT.

Only a few counts were recorded for this clonotype. The chain has TRBV4-3 and TRBJ1-4, with a tentative D call TRBD1 (6 bases). Germline CDR1 LGHNA, CDR2 YSLEER. This CDR3 comprises 18 residues. The germline V and J ends were trimmed by 0 bases and 0 bases, with 14 bases remaining between them. DNA for the CDR3: TGCGCCAGCAGCCAAGACGTGGGGGCAGTTACAACTAATGAAAAACTGTTTTTT. Translating gives CASSQDVGAVTTNEKLFF.

This rearrangement joins TRBV2 to TRBJ1-4, with a tentative D call TRBD1 (5 bases). V dropped 1 base and J dropped 4 bases, with 10 bases sitting between them. Germline lookup yields CDR1 SNHLY and CDR2 FYNNEI. The CDR3 is 15 residues long. The CDR3 bases are TGTGCCAGCAGTGAAGGGGGACCGAGTAATGAAAAACTGTTTTTT. This sequence encodes CASSEGGPSNEKLFF.

This clonotype was detected many times. The rearrangement uses TRBV6-1 and TRBJ2-2; weak D call: TRBD1 (6 bases). The CDR3 runs 14 residues. The V gene's germline CDR1 is MNHNS and CDR2 SASEGT. V was clipped by 6 bases and J by 9 bases, with 17 bases between them. The CDR3 here is CASSQDRSGRELFF. The CDR3 coding sequence is TGTGCCAGCAGCCAGGACAGAAGCGGCCGGGAGCTGTTTTTT.

The gene calls are TRBV3-1 and TRBJ2-1, with 12 nucleotides matching TRBD1. From germline, CDR1 is LGHDT and CDR2 YNNKEL (reference sequence). CDR3 length: 14 residues. V lost 4 bases, J lost 9 bases, and 4 bases stayed unmatched. CDR3 protein: CASSLGTGGREQFF. The CDR3 bases are TGTGCCAGCAGCCTAGGGACAGGGGGCCGTGAGCAGTTCTTC.

This clonotype was seen repeatedly, ten times or more. The V call is TRBV5-1, the J call TRBJ2-3; 7 positions match TRBD1. The J segment lost 2 bases and the V segment lost 6 bases, leaving 6 bases of the junction unmatched. Per germline, CDR1 SGHRS and CDR2 YFSETQ. CDR3 length: 14 amino acids. CDR3 bases: TGCGCCAGCAAAAGACAGGGACACACAGATACGCAGTATTTT. This sequence encodes CASKRQGHTDTQYF.

As regards this clonotype: This may stem from a read error, because a much larger clone lies one nucleotide away. This chain connects TRBV11-2 to TRBJ1-2; possibly TRBD1 for D (6 bases). The CDR3 is 13 amino acids. The germline CDR1 and CDR2 sequences are SGHAT and FQNNGV. The V and J ends lost 5 bases and 12 bases respectively, with 19 bases between them. The CDR3: CASSLSRTEPHTF. CDR3 DNA sequence: TGTGCCAGCAGCCTATCACGGACAGAACCCCACACCTTC.

A note on this clonotype: One base away lies a much larger clone, so this may be a sequencing read error. CDR3 sequence (DNA): TGCAGTGCGCCCGACCAGGCAACTGAAGCTTTCTTT. As protein: CSAPDQATEAFF. This rearrangement joins TRBV20-1 to TRBJ1-1; D is unresolved. Trimming left V 6 bases short and J 5 bases short, with 13 bases between. Germline-derived CDR1 and CDR2 are DFQATT and SNEGSKA (reference sequence). The CDR3 length is 12 residues.

The chain couples TRBV28 to TRBJ1-1, with TRBD1 matching over 12 bases. CDR3 size: 14 residues. V dropped 5 bases and J dropped 4; count of bases not matched to a gene: 2. Looked up from germline, CDR1 is MDHEN and CDR2 is SYDVKM. The CDR3 DNA reads TGTGCCAGCAGTGCGGGACAGGGGGCCACTGAAGCTTTCTTT. Translated, it gives CASSAGQGATEAFF. Full variable domain (remainder filled in from reference TRBV28 and TRBJ1-1): DVKVTQSSRYLVKRTGEKVFLECVQDMDHENMFWYRQDPGLGLRLIYFSYDVKMKEKGDIPEGYSVSREKKERFSLILESASTNQTSMYLCASSAGQGATEAFFGQGTRLTVV.

The chain carries TRBV6-4 and TRBJ2-2, with D possibly matching TRBD2 (6 bases). The CDR3 runs 14 residues. Between the trimmed V and J ends, which lost 7 bases and 1 base, there was a span of 10 bases. Looked up from germline, CDR1 is MRHNA and CDR2 is SNTAGT. CDR3 in DNA: TGTGCCAGCAAGCCTAGCGTGAACACCGGGGAGCTGTTTTTT. Protein: CASKPSVNTGELFF.

In this sample, this clonotype turned up a few times. The J gene is TRBJ2-1, the V gene TRBV5-1, with unresolved D. Germline V CDR1 and CDR2: SGHRS, YFSETQ. The CDR3 has 13 amino acids. Between the trimmed V and J ends, which lost 7 bases and 5 bases, there was a span of 13 bases. CDR3 bases: TGCGCCAGCGGCGTAGTCCCGGACAATGAGCAGTTCTTC. Translated, it gives CASGVVPDNEQFF.

In this sample, this clonotype turned up a few times. The CDR3 reads CASSLTRGPRGVTQYF. CDR3 nucleotides: TGTGCCAGCAGTTTAACAAGGGGACCCCGTGGGGTTACGCAGTATTTT. This rearrangement joins TRBV6-5 to TRBJ2-3; D may correspond to TRBD1 or TRBD2 (5 bases each). V shed 4 bases and J shed 8 bases, with 22 bases lying between them. From germline, CDR1 is MNHEY and CDR2 SVGAGI. The length of the CDR3 is 16 residues.

The rearrangement uses TRBV11-2 and TRBJ2-1; D possibly corresponds to TRBD2 (6 bases). This CDR3 is 16 amino acids long. Germline-derived CDR1 and CDR2 are SGHAT and FQNNGV. V lost 4 bases, J lost 1 base, and 14 bases lay in between. The CDR3 DNA sequence: TGTGCCAGCAGCTCTCGGGGGAGTAGATCCTACAATGAGCAGTTCTTC. This encodes CASSSRGSRSYNEQFF.

This clonotype was recorded a few times. This rearrangement joins TRBV2 to TRBJ2-3; 7 bases line up with TRBD1. Germline V gene lookup returns CDR1 SNHLY and CDR2 FYNNEI. The CDR3 is made up of 13 amino acids. V lost 7 bases and J lost 2; bases outside the gene matches: 3. CDR3 residues: CASKQGHTDTQYF. The CDR3 region has the DNA TGTGCCAGCAAACAGGGGCACACAGATACGCAGTATTTT.

This chain links TRBV12-3 or TRBV12-4 with TRBJ2-1; D is uncertain. The V end lost 5 bases, the J end lost 0 bases, and 11 bases lay between the germline ends. CDR3 length: 15 amino acids. The chain's CDR3 is CASSQGLGSYNEQFF. The CDR3 DNA follows: TGTGCCAGCAGTCAAGGTCTCGGCTCCTACAATGAGCAGTTCTTC.